The present TCR beta chain was sequenced within a study of blood T cell repertoires in COVID-19. Study-wide background: Samples came from the United States, Italy and Spain, spanning acute and convalescent COVID-19. T cells, B-cell-depleted T cells, or PBMCs supplied cDNA or gDNA.

In the original workflow: Cell counts per sample came from amplifying reference gene primers. Sequencing used immunoSEQ multiplex PCR; TCRdb keeps in-frame clones, though not all of them. V and J calls and clone size are those listed in that table; D and trimming were worked out from the DNA. The sample gives roughly 150,000 clones, roughly 80% of which show up once; roughly 9.7% is in the top ten. V shed 0 bases and J shed 4 bases, with 10 bases lying between them. Germline V gene data show CDR1 as KGHSY and CDR2 as FQNENV. This CDR3 is 15 amino acids long. The TCR comes from a man between 60 and 70 years old who had recovered from COVID-19. J is TRBJ1-5 and V is TRBV16; D may be TRBD1 (5 bases). Input material: peripheral blood. The CDR3 region is CASSQSGGVNQPQHF. CDR3 bases: TGTGCCAGCAGCCAATCGGGGGGGGTTAATCAGCCCCAGCATTTT.